This T cell receptor (beta chain) is drawn from a study of shared clonotypes between healthy human individuals. Whole-study findings and limits: Between a few donors, naive CD4 clonotypes were shared at a level of approximately 5%.

Germline V gives CDR1 MNHNY, CDR2 SVGAGI (reference sequence). V was trimmed by 0 bases and J by 3 bases, leaving 12 bases between them. The CDR3 runs 16 residues. Authors' methods: ImmunoSEQ gave junction-only sequences without quality scores, so filtering differed. Sequenced by immunoSEQ multiplex PCR; TCRdb stores in-frame clones only, minus some. The V and J calls and clone size come from that table; D and trimming were worked out from the DNA. The sample includes 2,500,000 or so clones, around 92% of them seen just once. About this clone itself: Its target is not known.

The source material was naive CD4+ T cells from PBMCs. Indicated subset: CD45RA+ positively selected. The chain couples TRBV6-6 to TRBJ1-3; D perhaps matches TRBD1 (5 bases). The receptor comes from a man younger than 30 in good health. Some clones in this sample may be carry-over from other donors' samples. In DNA, the CDR3 is TGTGCCAGCAGTTACTCACGTGACGGGGGTGGAAACACCATATATTTT. Protein product: CASSYSRDGGGNTIYF.